This T cell receptor beta chain stems from a study of blood T cells in healthy people across ages. Study-wide findings and caveats: Per-million-T-cell TCR beta diversity fell roughly linearly with age. Naive T cell percentage by flow cytometry tracked strongly with beta diversity. Expanded clonotype changes were possibly confounded by unknown donor CMV status.

This CDR3 is 15 amino acids long. Germline V gene lookup returns CDR1 MNHEY and CDR2 SVGAGI. Note on this clonotype: Its antigen is undetermined.

The second PCR ran about 6 to 12 cycles with a sample-barcoded 5' primer and J-beta primers. Using its own MiXCR run on the 5' RACE reads, TCRdb lists one record per CDR3 protein. Of roughly 2 million distinct CDR3 sequences listed, around half were seen once; the top ten hold 2% to 2.5%. The sequenced sample was blood. The clonotype was recovered from a woman in her 40s in good health. This chain joins TRBV6-5 and TRBJ2-5; a weak D match, TRBD2 (7 bases). The closer fit of TRBJ2-7 to the DNA end suggests the J call may be wrong. The CDR3 nucleotides are TGTGCCAGCAGTTACACCCCGGGGGGCGCAGCCGAGCAGTACTTC. Protein: CASSYTPGGAAEQYF.